This is a list of T cell receptor beta chains from one sample in a study of blood T cell repertoires in COVID-19. Here immunoSEQ multiplex PCR was the method, and the copy in TCRdb shows in-frame clones only, minus some. The sample holds over 65,000 clones, roughly 81% seen once. Sequenced: peripheral blood. Receptors originate from a human donor in a cohort sampled during active COVID-19. Each CDR3 is given with its conserved first and last residue. The D gene is left open where the match is weak. The size entry is marked missing in some rows and otherwise reads once, few, many or a size class.

clone size,J gene,D gene,V gene,CDR3 DNA,CDR3 protein
NA,TRBJ1-2,NA,TRBV30,TGTGCCTGGAGTCTCGGTACAGGATCCGATAACTATGGCTACACCTTC,CAWSLGTGSDNYGYTF
few,TRBJ2-3,NA,TRBV7-8,TGTGCCAGCAGCTTACAGGGGATCACGGGAGATACGCAGTATTTT,CASSLQGITGDTQYF
few,TRBJ2-2,TRBD2,TRBV5-4,TGTGCCAGCAGCTGGGATCTAGCGGGATTGAACACCGGGGAGCTGTTTTTT,CASSWDLAGLNTGELFF
NA,TRBJ2-5,TRBD2,TRBV5-6,TGTGCCAGCAGTCTACTTGGACTAGCGGGAGGGGTAGGCGAGACCCAGTACTTC,CASSLLGLAGGVGETQYF
NA,TRBJ1-2,TRBD1,TRBV7-9,TGTGCCAGCAGCGCAGACAGGGAGGGCTACACCTTC,CASSADREGYTF
NA,TRBJ2-1,TRBD1,TRBV3-1/TRBV3-2,TGTGCCAGCAGCCAAGACGAACAGGGGGCCTACAATGAGCAGTTCTTC,CASSQDEQGAYNEQFF
NA,TRBJ2-3,NA,TRBV5-6,TGTGCCAGCAGCTTGTTGGGCAACCCTAGCACAGATACGCAGTATTTT,CASSLLGNPSTDTQYF
NA,TRBJ1-1,TRBD1,TRBV3-1/TRBV3-2,TGTGCCAGCAGCCAGGGACAGGGGGACACTGAAGCTTTCTTT,CASSQGQGDTEAFF
NA,TRBJ2-2,TRBD2,TRBV28,TGTGCCAGCAGAAGTAGCGGGAGGTTCACCGGGGAGCTGTTTTTT,CASRSSGRFTGELFF
NA,TRBJ1-1,NA,TRBV18,TGTGCCAGCTCACCCGGGGGGGGCGGCCAAGCTTTCTTT,CASSPGGGGQAFF
NA,TRBJ1-1,NA,TRBV11-1,TGTGCCAGCAGCCGGTACAGGGCCTCCGCTTTCTTT,CASSRYRASAFF
NA,TRBJ1-1,NA,TRBV13,TGTGCCAGCAGCTTGAGGCAGGGGAACACTGAAGCTTTCTTT,CASSLRQGNTEAFF
NA,TRBJ1-1,NA,TRBV6-5,TGTGCCAGCAGGACTATATGGGACACTGAAGCTTTCTTT,CASRTIWDTEAFF
NA,TRBJ1-1,NA,TRBV11-2,TGTGCCAGCAGCTCATGGGGGCGAGGGAACACTGAAGCTTTCTTT,CASSSWGRGNTEAFF
few,TRBJ2-2,TRBD1,TRBV24-1,TGTGCCACCAGTGATTTTGAACAGGGGATCACCGGGGAGCTGTTTTTT,CATSDFEQGITGELFF
NA,TRBJ2-7,NA,TRBV30,TGTGCCTTAGGGCGGGGTTCTTGGGGAGAGCAGTACTTC,CALGRGSWGEQYF
NA,TRBJ1-2,NA,TRBV30,TGTGCCTGGAGTTACCAGGGGAGCTATGGCTACACCTTC,CAWSYQGSYGYTF
NA,TRBJ1-1,NA,TRBV15,TGTGCCACCAGCAGAGATATCGCTGAAGCTTTCTTT,CATSRDIAEAFF
NA,TRBJ2-1,TRBD1,TRBV30,TGTGCCTGGAGCCCAAAAGACAGGGGCTCCTACAATGAGCAGTTCTTC,CAWSPKDRGSYNEQFF
few,TRBJ1-5,TRBD1,TRBV19,TGTGCCAGTAGCAACACCGCAGGGGGGCAACAGCCCCAGCATTTT,CASSNTAGGQQPQHF
few,TRBJ2-7,NA,TRBV6-2/TRBV6-3,TGTGCCAGCAGTCCCCAGGGCTCCTACGAGCAGTACTTC,CASSPQGSYEQYF
NA,TRBJ2-7,TRBD2,TRBV7-2,TGTGCCAGCAGCCTTTATAGCGGGAGCCACGAGCAGTACTTC,CASSLYSGSHEQYF
NA,TRBJ1-6,TRBD1,TRBV6-5,TGTGCCAGCCGGGGAGACAGGGGGTTGTCACCCCTCCACTTT,CASRGDRGLSPLHF
NA,TRBJ2-3,NA,TRBV19,TGTGCCAGCCGAGGAGATACGCAGTATTTT,CASRGDTQYF
NA,TRBJ2-2,TRBD2,TRBV9,TGTGCCAGCAGCGTGTCCCCGACTAGCGGGAGGGCCGGGGAGCTGTTTTTT,CASSVSPTSGRAGELFF
NA,TRBJ2-7,TRBD1,TRBV11-2,TGTGCCAGCAGCTTAGAGGGACAGGGTGTCTACGAGCAGTACTTC,CASSLEGQGVYEQYF
NA,TRBJ2-7,TRBD2,TRBV9,TGTGCCAGCAGCGCCGGGACTAGCGGGAGTCACGAGCAGTACTTC,CASSAGTSGSHEQYF
NA,TRBJ2-7,NA,TRBV27,TGTGCCAGCAGTAGGGGCGGCGGGACGTACGAGCAGTACTTC,CASSRGGGTYEQYF
NA,TRBJ2-3,NA,TRBV6-2/TRBV6-3,TGTGCCAGCAGTTTCTGGCTAGCAGATACGCAGTATTTT,CASSFWLADTQYF
NA,TRBJ2-7,NA,TRBV5-8,TGTGCCAGCAGCTTCGGGACTCATGAAACCTACGAGCAGTACTTC,CASSFGTHETYEQYF
once,TRBJ2-7,NA,TRBV12-3/TRBV12-4,TGTGCCAGCAGTTTATTCAGCTACGAGCAGTACTTC,CASSLFSYEQYF
NA,TRBJ2-2,TRBD1,TRBV27,TGTGCCAGCAGCCGGGACAGGGGTTCCACCGGGGAGCTGTTTTTT,CASSRDRGSTGELFF
few,TRBJ1-2,NA,TRBV24-1,TGTGCCACCAGTGACCGTACAGGGAACTATGGCTACACCTTC,CATSDRTGNYGYTF
NA,TRBJ2-7,TRBD1,TRBV11-3,TGTGCCAGCAGCCGACAGGGAACCTACGAGCAGTACTTC,CASSRQGTYEQYF
NA,TRBJ1-1,TRBD1,TRBV7-6,TGTGCCAGCAGCTTAGCCCCCGCAGGGGGTAGGGGAGCTTTCTTT,CASSLAPAGGRGAFF
NA,TRBJ2-5,TRBD2,TRBV2,TGTGCCAGCCACGGGACTAGCAGACAAGAGACCCAGTACTTC,CASHGTSRQETQYF
NA,TRBJ2-2,TRBD1,TRBV30,TGTGCCTGGAGTAGGGGTTATCCGGGACAGGGGGTTCGTCACGCGAACACCGGGGAGCTGTTTTTT,CAWSRGYPGQGVRHANTGELFF
NA,TRBJ2-1,NA,TRBV27,TGTGCCAGCAGTTTGGGGGGATCCGGTGAGCAGTTCTTC,CASSLGGSGEQFF
NA,TRBJ2-7,NA,TRBV5-4,TGTGCCAGCAGCTCTGACCGGGGGTACGAGCAGTACTTC,CASSSDRGYEQYF
NA,TRBJ1-5,TRBD1,TRBV28,TGTGCCAGCAGGACCCAGGGGGGATTTAGCAATCAGCCCCAGCATTTT,CASRTQGGFSNQPQHF
NA,TRBJ2-7,TRBD1,TRBV6-5,TGTGCCAGTCGTAAGGGACAGGAAGGATACGAGCAGTACTTC,CASRKGQEGYEQYF
NA,TRBJ2-7,NA,TRBV5-6,TGTGCCAGCAGCTTGGTGGCTAGTAGGGGCGAGCAGTACTTC,CASSLVASRGEQYF
once,TRBJ1-2,NA,TRBV5-1,TGCGCCAGCAGCTTGGTCGGGGGTGGTGGCTACACCTTC,CASSLVGGGGYTF
NA,TRBJ2-7,TRBD2,TRBV6-2/TRBV6-3,TGTGCCAGCAGCTTCGGGAGGGCCGATTACGAGCAGTACTTC,CASSFGRADYEQYF
NA,TRBJ2-7,TRBD2,TRBV2,TGTGCCAGCAGGGTGTTCCGGGGGGACTCCTACGAGCAGTACTTC,CASRVFRGDSYEQYF
NA,TRBJ2-5,TRBD1,TRBV7-2,TGTGCCAGCACCTATAGTAGGGGGCGCACAGAGACCCAGTACTTC,CASTYSRGRTETQYF
NA,TRBJ2-1,TRBD2,TRBV7-2,TGTGCCAGCAGCTTCCTAGCGGGAGACAATGAGCAGTTCTTC,CASSFLAGDNEQFF
NA,TRBJ2-1,NA,TRBV28,TGTGCCAGCAGTGATGCCCCTCTAAGGAGCTCCTACAATGAGCAGTTCTTC,CASSDAPLRSSYNEQFF
NA,TRBJ2-1,TRBD2,TRBV4-3,TGCGCCAGCAGCCAAGTTACTGGGCTAGCGGGACATGAGCAGTTCTTC,CASSQVTGLAGHEQFF
NA,TRBJ2-7,NA,TRBV2,TGTGCCAGCAGTATACCTGATCGGGGTGAAGGGTCCTACGAGCAGTACTTC,CASSIPDRGEGSYEQYF
NA,TRBJ1-5,NA,TRBV7-9,TGTGCCAGCAGTTCTACAGATCAGGGGAATCTCAATCAGCCCCAGCATTTT,CASSSTDQGNLNQPQHF
once,TRBJ2-7,NA,TRBV6-2/TRBV6-3,TGTGCCAGCAGTTACTCGACCCAGCGGGGACAATACGAGCAGTACTTC,CASSYSTQRGQYEQYF
NA,TRBJ1-2,TRBD1,TRBV2,TGTGCCAGCAGTGGACAGGGCGGCGGCTACACCTTC,CASSGQGGGYTF